A selection of T cell receptor beta chains follows, all from one sample in a study of blood T cells in healthy people across ages. One entry per CDR3 protein, called by TCRdb with MiXCR from the 5' RACE reads. The table has around 690,000 distinct CDR3 sequences, around three fifths seen once. Sequences were obtained from blood. Receptors originate from a man aged 55 to 70 in good health. Both conserved end residues are part of each CDR3. A D gene is named only where the DNA matches it firmly. Clone size is shown for a subset of rows, as once, few, many or a class of expanded clone.

clone_size	d_call	v_call	j_call	cdr3_nt	cdr3_aa
NA	TRBD1	TRBV7-2	TRBJ1-2	TGTGCCAGCAGCTCCCGACAGGGGGCGGATGGCTACACCTTC	CASSSRQGADGYTF
NA	TRBD2	TRBV24-1	TRBJ2-1	TGTGCCACCAGTGACTGGACTAGCGGCTCCTACAATGAGCAGTTCTTC	CATSDWTSGSYNEQFF
few	NA	TRBV15	TRBJ1-1	TGTGCCACCAGCAGAGATCGGGCAGCTGAAGCTTTCTTT	CATSRDRAAEAFF
once	NA	TRBV10-3	TRBJ2-3	TGTGCCATCAGTGAGCGCGACGTAGTTGGCACAGATACGCAGTATTTT	CAISERDVVGTDTQYF
once	NA	TRBV29-1	TRBJ2-3	TGCAGCGTTGTGGAAACCACAGATACGCAGTATTTT	CSVVETTDTQYF
NA	TRBD1	TRBV6-5	TRBJ1-6	TGTGCCAGCAAGGACAGGGACTCCTATAATTCACCCCTCCACTTT	CASKDRDSYNSPLHF
few	TRBD1	TRBV20-1	TRBJ2-7	TGCAGTGCCAGCGACCGGGACAGGGGGCTCTACGAGCAGTACTTC	CSASDRDRGLYEQYF
once	NA	TRBV4-1	TRBJ1-1	TGCGCCAGCAGCCAAGCTGAAAGAGGAAAGAACACTGAGGGAGCTTTCTTT	CASSQAERGKNTEGAFF
NA	TRBD2	TRBV7-9	TRBJ2-1	TGTGCCAGCAGCCTATTCCCCCGCCCCGGGACTACCGACAATGAGCAGTTCTTC	CASSLFPRPGTTDNEQFF
NA	NA	TRBV12-3/TRBV12-4	TRBJ2-7	TGTGCCAGCAGTTTGAGCGGGCGCTCTTCCCACGAGCAGTACTTC	CASSLSGRSSHEQYF
few	TRBD1	TRBV7-2	TRBJ2-3	TGTGCCAGCACCCTGACAGGGGCGGATACGCAGTATTTT	CASTLTGADTQYF